This T cell receptor beta chain derives from a study of tumor-infiltrating lymphocytes in oesophageal squamous cell carcinoma. Germline loops: CDR1 SGHVS, CDR2 FQNEAQ. CDR3 size: 15 residues. TCRdb re-derived calls from the PCR reads in MiXCR, one entry per CDR3 protein. The data contain about 12,000 distinct CDR3 sequences, roughly half of them singletons. The origin of this receptor is a male donor with esophageal squamous cell carcinoma. Sequencing used normal esophageal tissue next to the tumor. This chain connects TRBV7-8 to TRBJ2-1; perhaps TRBD1 as D (6 bases). The assigned J gene may be wrong: the sequence end matches TRBJ2-7 better. CDR3 amino acids: CASSTNTGLSYEQYF. In DNA, the CDR3 is TGTGCCAGCAGCACCAATACAGGGCTTTCCTACGAGCAGTACTTC.